The 5 T cell receptor beta chains presented below share a single source sample, sequenced in a study of blood T cell dynamics during melanoma immunotherapy. The sample's time point: week 3, after first cycle of checkpoint inhibitor. TCRdb's table, derived via immunoSEQ multiplex PCR, lists solely in-frame clones and lacks some. The top ten clones hold about a fifth of a sample with more than 10,000 clones, 80% of them seen once. The sequencing used blood, collected from a patient treated with checkpoint blockade. The origin of the receptors is a human donor with melanoma.

V and J are TRBV4-1 and TRBJ1-2; D uncertain. Trimming removed 4 bases from V and 8 bases from J, with 14 bases in between. The CDR3 totals 13 residues. Germline V gene sequence: CDR1 MGHRA, CDR2 YSYEKL. CDR3 sequence: CASSLTPAGGYTF. The CDR3 region has the DNA TGCGCCAGCAGCCTCACCCCGGCTGGAGGCTACACCTTC.

The V call is TRBV7-9, the J call TRBJ2-5; either TRBD1 or TRBD2 may fit D (5 bases each). The CDR3 totals 16 residues. Trimming stripped 4 bases from V and 4 bases from J, with 19 bases between. CDR1 and CDR2 from the germline V gene are SEHNR and FQNEAQ (reference sequence). The CDR3 DNA reads as TGTGCCAGCAGCTCCCTACCCGTTTCTGGGGGAGAGACCCAGTACTTC. The encoded protein is CASSSLPVSGGETQYF.

The chain employs TRBV7-6 and TRBJ2-2; possibly TRBD2 for D (7 bases). This CDR3 contains 16 residues. The V and J ends lost 5 bases and 5 bases respectively, with 18 bases between them. Germline assignment: CDR1 SGHVS and CDR2 FNYEAQ. The CDR3 loop is CASSPFGGANTGELFF. The DNA for the CDR3 is TGTGCCAGCAGCCCCTTTGGGGGGGCCAATACCGGGGAGCTGTTTTTT.

The gene calls are TRBV28 and TRBJ1-4; the match to TRBD1 covers 10 bases. Trimming at V came to 6 bases and at J to 8 bases, leaving 6 bases not matched to a gene. The CDR3 is 14 residues long. Germline assignment: CDR1 MDHEN and CDR2 SYDVKM. The CDR3 DNA follows: TGTGCCAGCAGCCTTGACAGGGGGCGGGAAAAACTGTTTTTT. It is translated as CASSLDRGREKLFF.

The chain carries TRBV19 and TRBJ2-2; D ambiguous. Trimming stripped 6 bases from V and 0 bases from J, with 11 bases between. This CDR3 is built from 15 residues. The germline gives CDR1 LNHDA, CDR2 SQIVND (reference sequence). The CDR3 bases are TGTGCCAGTAGCCGAGGATCAACGAACACCGGGGAGCTGTTTTTT. Translation gives CASSRGSTNTGELFF.